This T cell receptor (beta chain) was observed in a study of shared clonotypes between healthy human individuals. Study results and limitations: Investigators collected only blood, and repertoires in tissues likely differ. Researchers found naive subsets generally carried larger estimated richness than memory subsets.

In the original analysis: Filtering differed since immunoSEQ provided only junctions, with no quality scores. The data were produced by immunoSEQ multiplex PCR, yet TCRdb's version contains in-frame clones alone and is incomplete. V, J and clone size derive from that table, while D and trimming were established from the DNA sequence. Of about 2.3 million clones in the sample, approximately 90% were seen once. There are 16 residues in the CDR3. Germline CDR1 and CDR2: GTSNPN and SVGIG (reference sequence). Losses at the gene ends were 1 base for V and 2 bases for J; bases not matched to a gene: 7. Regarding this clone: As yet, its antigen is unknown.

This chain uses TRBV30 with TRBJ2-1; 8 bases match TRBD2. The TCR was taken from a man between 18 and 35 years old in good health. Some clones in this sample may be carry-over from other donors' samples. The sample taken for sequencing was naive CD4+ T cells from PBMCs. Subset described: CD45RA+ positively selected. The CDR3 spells CAWSGSGSNAYNEQFF. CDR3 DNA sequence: TGTGCCTGGAGTGGAAGCGGGAGTAATGCCTACAATGAGCAGTTCTTC.